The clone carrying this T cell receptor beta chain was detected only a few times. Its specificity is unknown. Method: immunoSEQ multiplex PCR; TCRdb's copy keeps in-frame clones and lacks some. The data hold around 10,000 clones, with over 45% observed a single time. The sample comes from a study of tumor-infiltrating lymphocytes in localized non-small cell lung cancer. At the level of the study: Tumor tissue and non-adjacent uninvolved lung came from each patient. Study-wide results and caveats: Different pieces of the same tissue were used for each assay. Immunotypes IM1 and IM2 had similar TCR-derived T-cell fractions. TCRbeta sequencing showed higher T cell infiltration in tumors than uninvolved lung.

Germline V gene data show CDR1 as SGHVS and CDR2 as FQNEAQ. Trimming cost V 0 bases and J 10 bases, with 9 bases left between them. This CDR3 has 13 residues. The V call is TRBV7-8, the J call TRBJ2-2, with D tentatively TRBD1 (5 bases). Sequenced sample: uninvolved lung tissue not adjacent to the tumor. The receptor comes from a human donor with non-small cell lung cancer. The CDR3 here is CASSLAGLQELFF. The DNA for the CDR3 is TGTGCCAGCAGCTTAGCGGGGCTACAGGAGCTGTTTTTT.